Shown below are 10 T cell receptor beta chains from a single sample sequenced in a study of blood T cell repertoires in COVID-19. Produced via immunoSEQ multiplex PCR; TCRdb's table is partial and in-frame only. The profile shows around 180,000 clones, about 88% of them singletons. The sequenced material came from peripheral blood. The receptor source for this set is a human donor in a cohort sampled during active COVID-19.

This chain uses TRBV3-1 (or the pseudogene TRBV3-2) with TRBJ2-5, with D tentatively TRBD1 (5 bases). V dropped 6 bases and J dropped 2 bases, with 19 bases sitting between them. Germline lookup yields CDR1 LGHDT and CDR2 YNNKEL (reference sequence). This CDR3 comprises 16 residues. CDR3 nucleotides: TGTGCCAGCAGTCGTCGCAACCAGGGTGAACAAGAGACCCAGTACTTC. Amino acids: CASSRRNQGEQETQYF.

J is TRBJ2-1 and V is TRBV5-1, with 15 bases that match TRBD2. V shed 3 bases, J shed 7 bases, and the junction held 5 bases outside the gene matches. Germline loops: CDR1 SGHRS, CDR2 YFSETQ. This CDR3 has 16 amino acids. The CDR3 is CASSSGLAGGLNEQFF. The CDR3 DNA reads as TGCGCCAGCAGCTCCGGACTAGCGGGAGGGCTAAATGAGCAGTTCTTC. Filled out from reference TRBV5-1 and TRBJ2-1, the complete variable domain reads KAGVTQTPRYLIKTRGQQVTLSCSPISGHRSVSWYQQTPGQGLQFLFEYFSETQRNKGNFPGRFSGRQFSNSRSEMNVSTLELGDSALYLCASSSGLAGGLNEQFFGPGTRLTVL.

This chain connects TRBV28 to TRBJ2-1, with a tentative D call TRBD2 (5 bases). The V gene lost 4 bases and the J gene lost 8 bases, with 12 bases spanning the gap. CDR1 is MDHEN and CDR2 is SYDVKM in the germline V gene. The CDR3 runs to 13 residues. The CDR3 sequence: CASSSISGDEQFF. The CDR3 coding sequence is TGTGCCAGCAGTTCCATAAGCGGTGATGAGCAGTTCTTC. The variable domain in full, completed from reference TRBV28 and TRBJ2-1, reads DVKVTQSSRYLVKRTGEKVFLECVQDMDHENMFWYRQDPGLGLRLIYFSYDVKMKEKGDIPEGYSVSREKKERFSLILESASTNQTSMYLCASSSISGDEQFFGPGTRLTVL.

This clone was seen once. This chain joins TRBV27 and TRBJ2-1, with TRBD1 matching 11 bases. The germline gives CDR1 MNHEY, CDR2 SMNVEV (reference sequence). The V gene end was trimmed by 6 bases and the J gene end by 9 bases; junction bases not matched to a gene: 7. CDR3 length equals 14 residues. This CDR3 reads CASRRTGGLSEQFF. The DNA of the CDR3 is TGTGCCAGCAGAAGGACAGGGGGCCTGAGTGAGCAGTTCTTC.

The V call is TRBV18, the J call TRBJ2-3; 7 bases are shared with TRBD2. Germline CDR1 reads KGHSH; CDR2 reads LQKENI. CDR3 length: 17 residues. The V and J ends lost 2 bases and 0 bases, in that order; junction bases with no gene match: 8. CDR3 DNA sequence: TGTGCCAGCTCACCAAACTCTCCACTAGCGAGCACAGATACGCAGTATTTT. It encodes CASSPNSPLASTDTQYF.

This sequence joins TRBV27 and TRBJ2-1; 9 bases line up with TRBD1. V was pared by 4 bases and J by 6 bases, with 10 bases of the junction left unmatched. Germline V gene sequence: CDR1 MNHEY, CDR2 SMNVEV (reference sequence). The CDR3 runs to 16 residues. The CDR3 coding sequence is TGTGCCAGCAGTTCAAGCCCGGGACAGGGCTTCAATGAGCAGTTCTTC. Translation: CASSSSPGQGFNEQFF.

The chain combines TRBV2 with TRBJ2-6; D uncertain. In germline, CDR1 is SNHLY, CDR2 FYNNEI. V was trimmed by 9 bases and J by 1 base, leaving 7 bases between them. The CDR3 has 13 residues. The CDR3 DNA reads TGTGCCAGAAAGAGTTCTGGGGCCAACGTCCTGACTTTC. Its protein is CARKSSGANVLTF.

V usage is TRBV28 and J usage is TRBJ2-7, with unresolved D. Per germline, CDR1 MDHEN and CDR2 SYDVKM. The CDR3 has 13 amino acids. V lost 6 bases, J lost 5 bases, and 14 bases lay in between. CDR3 nucleotide sequence: TGTGCCAGCAGACCCCGGTCGTTTAACGAGCAGTACTTC. Its protein is CASRPRSFNEQYF.

The V call is TRBV11-2, the J call TRBJ2-7; D might be TRBD1 (6 bases). CDR3 length equals 15 residues. From germline, CDR1 is SGHAT and CDR2 FQNNGV. Trimming cost V 0 bases and J 2 bases, with 11 bases left between them. CDR3 residues: CASSLERQATYEQYF. The CDR3 DNA is TGTGCCAGCAGCTTAGAGCGACAGGCTACCTACGAGCAGTACTTC.

The chain links TRBV7-9 to TRBJ2-1; 8 bases align to TRBD2. This CDR3 spans 18 amino acids. Germline values: CDR1 SEHNR, CDR2 FQNEAQ (reference sequence). J was trimmed by 9 bases and V by 5 bases; bases with no gene match: 21. CDR3 residues: CASSPTPGLGPSPGEQFF. The CDR3, as DNA: TGTGCCAGCAGCCCGACCCCGGGACTAGGGCCCTCCCCCGGTGAGCAGTTCTTC.